This is a list of T cell receptor beta chains from one sample in a study of vaccination effects on CD4 cells after COVID-19. Which antigens these TCRs recognize remains unknown. Clones were read by immunoSEQ multiplex PCR, and TCRdb kept only the in-frame ones, dropping some. The repertoire includes around 46,000 clones, under 80% of them detected once, and around a third sits in the top ten. Sample: CD4+ T cells from PBMCs cultured with a peptide pool, taken before COVID-19 vaccination. Receptors originate from a human donor who had a prior SARS-CoV-2 infection. CDR3s include the opening cysteine and the closing phenylalanine or tryptophan. The D gene is left open where the match is weak. Clone size, where shown, is once, few, many, or a class for clones that have expanded.

TRBD2	-	TRBV7-2	TRBJ2-5	TGTGCCAGCAGCTTAGCGACTAGCGGGGGGCAAGAGACCCAGTACTTC	CASSLATSGGQETQYF
TRBD1	-	TRBV7-2	TRBJ2-7	TGTGCCAGCAGCCCGGCTGGGACAGGGATCTACGAGCAGTACTTC	CASSPAGTGIYEQYF
TRBD2	-	TRBV7-3	TRBJ2-3	TGTGCCAGCAGCCGCGGGGGGTTTACTAGCACAGATACGCAGTATTTT	CASSRGGFTSTDTQYF
TRBD1	once	TRBV19	TRBJ1-1	TGTGCCAGTAGTAAAAACAGGGGGCGGTTGTCTGAAGCTTTCTTT	CASSKNRGRLSEAFF
-	-	TRBV5-6	TRBJ1-1	TGTGCCAGCAGCCGATTCGAACAGGGAATGAACACTGAAGCTTTCTTT	CASSRFEQGMNTEAFF
TRBD1	-	TRBV6-1	TRBJ1-2	TGTGCCAGCAGTGAACTACAGGGGGCCTATGGCTACACCTTC	CASSELQGAYGYTF
TRBD2	-	TRBV7-6	TRBJ2-5	TGTGCCAGCAGCCCCCGGGGGGGTCTGGAGACCCAGTACTTC	CASSPRGGLETQYF
TRBD2	few	TRBV27	TRBJ2-2	TGTGCCAGCAGGCGGTCGGCGGGAGATAGTTTGTGGACCGGGGAGCTGTTTTTT	CASRRSAGDSLWTGELFF
TRBD1	-	TRBV4-2	TRBJ2-7	TGTGCCAGCAGCCATACCACCGGGACAGGGGGCTACGAGCAGTACTTC	CASSHTTGTGGYEQYF
-	few	TRBV18	TRBJ2-2	TGTGCCAGCTCACCACTGGGGGAGCTGTTTTTT	CASSPLGELFF
-	-	TRBV5-5	TRBJ1-1	TGTGCCAGCAGCCGAACCTCAACGAACACTGAAGCTTTCTTT	CASSRTSTNTEAFF
-	once	TRBV2	TRBJ2-1	TGTGCCAGCAGTTTAGCTCGCTCCTACAATGAGCAGTTCTTC	CASSLARSYNEQFF
-	-	TRBV25-1	TRBJ1-1	TGTGCCAGCAGTCCCGGGAACACTGAAGCTTTCTTT	CASSPGNTEAFF
-	few	TRBV3-1/TRBV3-2	TRBJ1-4	TGTGCCAGCAGCCTGAGGGCTGGTGAAAAACTGTTTTTT	CASSLRAGEKLFF
TRBD2	-	TRBV7-9	TRBJ2-3	TGTGCCAGCAGCTTAGGGCGGGCGCTAGCGGGATTCATAGATACGCAGTATTTT	CASSLGRALAGFIDTQYF
-	-	TRBV3-1/TRBV3-2	TRBJ2-3	TGTGCCAGCAGCCGTCGGGGGGCCGGGAGCACAGATACGCAGTATTTT	CASSRRGAGSTDTQYF
TRBD1	-	TRBV2	TRBJ2-1	TGTGCCAGCAGAGCCGACAGGGGGAATGAGCAGTTCTTC	CASRADRGNEQFF
-	-	TRBV29-1	TRBJ2-3	TGCAGCGTTGTAGGCGGGCGTTCTGTAGATACGCAGTATTTT	CSVVGGRSVDTQYF
-	few	TRBV7-9	TRBJ1-3	TGTGCCAGCAGCTTAGAGGTCCGACGCGCGCATTTT	CASSLEVRRAHF
-	-	TRBV6-5	TRBJ2-3	TGTGCCAGCAGTCAGTATGGGGGTTTGACAGATACGCAGTATTTT	CASSQYGGLTDTQYF
TRBD1	-	TRBV4-3	TRBJ2-6	TGCGCCAGCAGCCGGGCCGGGACAGGGGTTTCTGGGGCCAACGTCCTGACTTTC	CASSRAGTGVSGANVLTF
-	-	TRBV2	TRBJ2-5	TGTGCCGGACAAGGGGATCAAGAGACCCAGTACTTC	CAGQGDQETQYF
-	-	TRBV5-4	TRBJ2-5	TGTGCCAGCAGCTTTTTTAGGGAGACCCAGTACTTC	CASSFFRETQYF
-	-	TRBV18	TRBJ1-5	TGTGCCAGCTCACCAGTCCCTCAGCCCCAGCATTTT	CASSPVPQPQHF
TRBD2	-	TRBV7-9	TRBJ2-7	TGTGCCAGCAGCTGGGGGCCTAGCGGGTACTCTCGCGAGCAGTACTTC	CASSWGPSGYSREQYF
TRBD1	-	TRBV28	TRBJ1-6	TGTGCCAGCAGTCCCGGACAGGGGAAGAGAGATTCACCCCTCCACTTT	CASSPGQGKRDSPLHF
-	-	TRBV18	TRBJ2-1	TGTGCCAGCTCACCACCAATGGGGGCGTTGGAGCAGTTCTTC	CASSPPMGALEQFF
-	few	TRBV5-1	TRBJ2-1	TGCGCCAGCAGCCCACTTTACCCCGGGACGCCGGACAATGAGCAGTTCTTC	CASSPLYPGTPDNEQFF
TRBD1	few	TRBV4-2	TRBJ2-7	TGTGCCAGCAGCCGAGACAGGGGCGGGTACGAGCAGTACTTC	CASSRDRGGYEQYF
-	-	TRBV30	TRBJ1-2	TGTGCCTGGAGCTCGCAATCCAATATCCATGGCTACACCTTC	CAWSSQSNIHGYTF
-	few	TRBV30	TRBJ2-6	TGTGCCTGGAGTATGGACTCTGGGGCCAACGTCCTGACTTTC	CAWSMDSGANVLTF
-	once	TRBV2	TRBJ2-7	TGTGCCAGCAGTGGACAGCCCTTCGAGCAGTACTTC	CASSGQPFEQYF
-	-	TRBV7-2	TRBJ1-3	TGTGCCAGCAGCTTAGATAGAAGCTCTGGAAACACCATATATTTT	CASSLDRSSGNTIYF
TRBD1	-	TRBV5-4	TRBJ2-7	TGTGCCAGCAGCTCGGACAGGGTCGCCGAGCAGTACTTC	CASSSDRVAEQYF
TRBD1	-	TRBV10-1	TRBJ1-1	TGCGCCAGCAGGGACAGGGGGAAGGGGGCTGACACTGAAGCTTTCTTT	CASRDRGKGADTEAFF
-	-	TRBV6-1	TRBJ2-6	TGTGCCAGCAGTGAGATGGGGGGTCGAGGGGCCAACGTCCTGACTTTC	CASSEMGGRGANVLTF
TRBD1	few	TRBV7-3	TRBJ1-1	TGTGCCAGCAGCCGCGGACAGGAAGACACTGAAGCTTTCTTT	CASSRGQEDTEAFF
TRBD1	few	TRBV5-5	TRBJ1-2	TGTGCCAGCAGCTACACAGGGGGCGGCTACACCTTC	CASSYTGGGYTF
TRBD1	few	TRBV19	TRBJ1-1	TGTGCCAGTACCCCGGACAGGTCCGGAACTGAAGCTTTCTTT	CASTPDRSGTEAFF
TRBD2	once	TRBV6-5	TRBJ2-7	TGTGCCAGCAGTACTCTAGCGGTCCTTCCCTACGAGCAGTACTTC	CASSTLAVLPYEQYF
-	-	TRBV4-3	TRBJ1-1	TGCGCCAGCAGCCAAGATTATCGGGGGAACACTGAAGCTTTCTTT	CASSQDYRGNTEAFF
-	-	TRBV30	TRBJ1-4	TGTGCCTGGGACACAGGGTTAACTAATGAAAAACTGTTTTTT	CAWDTGLTNEKLFF
-	once	TRBV10-3	TRBJ1-5	TGTGCCATCAGTGATCAACAGGGCGACAATCAGCCCCAGCATTTT	CAISDQQGDNQPQHF
TRBD2	-	TRBV7-3	TRBJ2-6	TGTGCCAGCAGCTTAAGGGGTATAGCGGGGTCACGGAGCTCTGGGGCCAACGTCCTGACTTTC	CASSLRGIAGSRSSGANVLTF
-	-	TRBV4-3	TRBJ1-6	TGCGCCAGCAGCCAAGTCAGTCTGGTGGATTCACCCCTCCACTTT	CASSQVSLVDSPLHF
-	once	TRBV6-5	TRBJ2-7	TGTGCCAGCAGCACCGGAGGGTTTGGGTCCTACGAGCAGTACTTC	CASSTGGFGSYEQYF
TRBD2	once	TRBV29-1	TRBJ2-7	TGCAGCGTTCGGTCTAGCGGGAGTTACGAGCAGTACTTC	CSVRSSGSYEQYF
TRBD1	-	TRBV10-3	TRBJ1-6	TGTGCCATCAGTGACAGGACAGGGGGTTCACCCCTCCACTTT	CAISDRTGGSPLHF
-	-	TRBV19	TRBJ1-5	TGTGCCAGTAGTGTCCCCCGCGGGTATTATAGCAATCAGCCCCAGCATTTT	CASSVPRGYYSNQPQHF
TRBD2	-	TRBV5-4	TRBJ2-3	TGTGCCAGCAGCTTGATCGGGACTAGGGATACGCAGTATTTT	CASSLIGTRDTQYF
-	few	TRBV4-2	TRBJ2-5	TGTGCCAGCAGCCAAGATGGGCGATCAGAGACCCAGTACTTC	CASSQDGRSETQYF
-	-	TRBV11-3	TRBJ2-1	TGTGCCAGCAGCTTTACCCAAAAACACAATGAGCAGTTCTTC	CASSFTQKHNEQFF
TRBD1	-	TRBV9	TRBJ1-3	TGTGCCAGCAGCGTCCCTCAAGGGGTTTGCCAGGACAGGGTCCCCATTTCTGGAAACACCATATATTTT	CASSVPQGVCQDRVPISGNTIYF
-	-	TRBV27	TRBJ1-1	TGTGCCAGCAGTTTATCGATACAGGCTACACTTCTCTTT	CASSLSIQATLLF
TRBD2	-	TRBV6-1	TRBJ2-5	TGTGCCAGCAGTGCATTCGGGACTAGCGGTTCCCAAGAGACCCAGTACTTC	CASSAFGTSGSQETQYF
-	-	TRBV3-1/TRBV3-2	TRBJ1-4	TGTGCCAGCAGCCAAAGACGTCAGGGAAATTTAGGTGAAAAACTGTTTTTT	CASSQRRQGNLGEKLFF